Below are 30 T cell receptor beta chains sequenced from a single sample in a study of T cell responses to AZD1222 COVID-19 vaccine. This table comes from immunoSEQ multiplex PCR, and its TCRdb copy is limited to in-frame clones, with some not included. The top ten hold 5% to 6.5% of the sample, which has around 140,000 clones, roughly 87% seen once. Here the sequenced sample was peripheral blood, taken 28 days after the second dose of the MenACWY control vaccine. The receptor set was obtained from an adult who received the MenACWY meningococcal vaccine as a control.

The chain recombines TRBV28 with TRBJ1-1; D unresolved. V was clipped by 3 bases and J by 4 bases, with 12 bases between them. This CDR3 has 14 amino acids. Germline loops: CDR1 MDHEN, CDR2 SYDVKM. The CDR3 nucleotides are TGTGCCAGCAGTTTGGACGGGCTGGCCACTGAAGCTTTCTTT. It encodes CASSLDGLATEAFF.

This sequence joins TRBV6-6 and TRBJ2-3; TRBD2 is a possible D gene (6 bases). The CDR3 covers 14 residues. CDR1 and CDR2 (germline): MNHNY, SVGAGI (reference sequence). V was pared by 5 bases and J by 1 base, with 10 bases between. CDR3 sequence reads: CASSTWGGTDTQYF. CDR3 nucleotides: TGTGCCAGCAGTACGTGGGGGGGCACAGATACGCAGTATTTT.

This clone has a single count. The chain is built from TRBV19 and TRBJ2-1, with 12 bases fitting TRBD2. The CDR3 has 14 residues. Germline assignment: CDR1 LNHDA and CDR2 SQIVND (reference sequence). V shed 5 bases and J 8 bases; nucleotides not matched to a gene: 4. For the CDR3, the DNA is TGTGCCAGTAGTGCCGGACTAGCGGGATATGAGCAGTTCTTC. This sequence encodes CASSAGLAGYEQFF.

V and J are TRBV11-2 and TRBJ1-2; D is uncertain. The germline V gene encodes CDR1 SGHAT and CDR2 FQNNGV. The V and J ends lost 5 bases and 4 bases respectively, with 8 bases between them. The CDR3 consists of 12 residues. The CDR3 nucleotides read TGTGCCAGCAGCCCTGACACCTATGGCTACACCTTC. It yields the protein CASSPDTYGYTF. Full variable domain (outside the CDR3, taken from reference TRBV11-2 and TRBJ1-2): EAGVAQSPRYKIIEKRQSVAFWCNPISGHATLYWYQQILGQGPKLLIQFQNNGVVDDSQLPKDRFSAERLKGVDSTLKIQPAKLEDSAVYLCASSPDTYGYTFGSGTRLTVV.

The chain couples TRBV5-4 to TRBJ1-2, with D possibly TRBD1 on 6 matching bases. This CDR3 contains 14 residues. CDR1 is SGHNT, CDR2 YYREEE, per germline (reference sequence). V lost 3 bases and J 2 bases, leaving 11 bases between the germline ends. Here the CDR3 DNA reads TGTGCCAGCAGCTCCGGACAGTTCAACTATGGCTACACCTTC. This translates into CASSSGQFNYGYTF. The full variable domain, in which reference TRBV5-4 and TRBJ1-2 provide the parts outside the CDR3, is ETGVTQSPTHLIKTRGQQVTLRCSSQSGHNTVSWYQQALGQGPQFIFQYYREEENGRGNFPPRFSGLQFPNYSSELNVNALELDDSALYLCASSSGQFNYGYTFGSGTRLTVV.

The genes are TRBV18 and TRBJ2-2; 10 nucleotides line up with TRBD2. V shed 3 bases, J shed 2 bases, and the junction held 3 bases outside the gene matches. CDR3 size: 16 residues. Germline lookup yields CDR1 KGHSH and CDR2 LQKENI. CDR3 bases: TGTGCCAGCTCACCGAGGACTAGCGGTAACACCGGGGAGCTGTTTTTT. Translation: CASSPRTSGNTGELFF.

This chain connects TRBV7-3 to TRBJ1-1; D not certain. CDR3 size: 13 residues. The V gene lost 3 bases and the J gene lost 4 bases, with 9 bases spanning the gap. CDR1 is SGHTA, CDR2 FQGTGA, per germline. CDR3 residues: CASSFSGSTEAFF. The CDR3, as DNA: TGTGCCAGCAGCTTCTCCGGGTCCACTGAAGCTTTCTTT. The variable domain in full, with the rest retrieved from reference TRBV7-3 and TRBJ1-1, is GAGVSQTPSNKVTEKGKYVELRCDPISGHTALYWYRQSLGQGPEFLIYFQGTGAADDSGLPNDRFFAVRPEGSVSTLKIQRTERGDSAVYLCASSFSGSTEAFFGQGTRLTVV.

This CDR3 reads CASRSTVGSSYEQYF. CDR3 bases: TGTGCCAGTAGGAGTACGGTAGGGAGCTCCTACGAGCAGTACTTC. The chain couples TRBV19 to TRBJ2-7; possible D gene TRBD2, 5 bases. The CDR3 is 15 residues long. Germline V gene lookup returns CDR1 LNHDA and CDR2 SQIVND (reference sequence). Trimming removed 6 bases from V and 0 bases from J, with 15 bases in between.

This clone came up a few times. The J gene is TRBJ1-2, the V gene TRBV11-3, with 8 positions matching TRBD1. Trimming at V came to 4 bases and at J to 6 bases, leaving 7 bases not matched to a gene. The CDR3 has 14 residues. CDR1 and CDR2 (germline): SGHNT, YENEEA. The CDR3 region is CASSSGQGSDGYTF. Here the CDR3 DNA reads TGTGCCAGCAGCTCAGGACAGGGTAGCGATGGCTACACCTTC.

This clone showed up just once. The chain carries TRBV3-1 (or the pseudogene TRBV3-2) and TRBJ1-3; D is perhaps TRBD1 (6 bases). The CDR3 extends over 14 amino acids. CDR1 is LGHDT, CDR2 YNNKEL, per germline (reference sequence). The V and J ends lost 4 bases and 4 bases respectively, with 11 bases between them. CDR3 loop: CASSLDRSGNTIYF. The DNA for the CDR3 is TGTGCCAGCAGCCTAGACAGGTCCGGAAACACCATATATTTT.

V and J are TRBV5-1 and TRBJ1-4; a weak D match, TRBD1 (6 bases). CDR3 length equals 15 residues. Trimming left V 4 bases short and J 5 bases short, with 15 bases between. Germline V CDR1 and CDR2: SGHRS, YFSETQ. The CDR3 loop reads CASSRQGLPNEKLFF. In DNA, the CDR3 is TGCGCCAGCAGCCGTCAGGGGCTACCGAATGAAAAACTGTTTTTT.

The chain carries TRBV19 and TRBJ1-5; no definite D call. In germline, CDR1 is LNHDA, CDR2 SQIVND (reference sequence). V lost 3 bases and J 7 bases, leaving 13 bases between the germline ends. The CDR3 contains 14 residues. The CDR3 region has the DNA TGTGCCAGTAGTATCCCCACATCCGCCCAGCCCCAGCATTTT. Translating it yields CASSIPTSAQPQHF.

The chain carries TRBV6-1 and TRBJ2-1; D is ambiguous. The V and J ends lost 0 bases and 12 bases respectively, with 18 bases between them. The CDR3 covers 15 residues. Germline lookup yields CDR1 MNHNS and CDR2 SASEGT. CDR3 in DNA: TGTGCCAGCAGTGAAGCTCTACCTTACTTCTCAGGGCAGTTCTTC. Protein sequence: CASSEALPYFSGQFF.

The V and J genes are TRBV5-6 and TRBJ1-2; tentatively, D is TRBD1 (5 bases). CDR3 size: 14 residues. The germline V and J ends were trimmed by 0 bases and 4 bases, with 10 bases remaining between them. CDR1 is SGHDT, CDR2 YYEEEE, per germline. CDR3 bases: TGTGCCAGCAGCTTGGTCGGACACCGCTATGGCTACACCTTC. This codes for CASSLVGHRYGYTF.

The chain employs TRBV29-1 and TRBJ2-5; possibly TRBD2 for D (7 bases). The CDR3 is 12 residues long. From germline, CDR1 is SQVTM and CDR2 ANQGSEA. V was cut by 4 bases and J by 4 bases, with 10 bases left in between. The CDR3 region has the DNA TGCAGCGTTGGAGGGGGGGCAGAGACCCAGTACTTC. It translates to CSVGGGAETQYF.

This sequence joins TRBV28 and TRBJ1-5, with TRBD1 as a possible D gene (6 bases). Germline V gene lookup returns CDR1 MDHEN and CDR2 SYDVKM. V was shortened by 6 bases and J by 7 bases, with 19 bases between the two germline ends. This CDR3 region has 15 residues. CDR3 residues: CASSLSGGGRQPQHF. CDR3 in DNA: TGTGCCAGCAGCCTTAGTGGGGGCGGTAGACAGCCCCAGCATTTT.

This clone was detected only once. For the CDR3, the DNA is TGTGCCAGTAGTACGGGGGAACGGAACACTGAAGCTTTCTTT. Protein product: CASSTGERNTEAFF. V is TRBV19 and J is TRBJ1-1; perhaps TRBD1 as D (5 bases). The germline V gene encodes CDR1 LNHDA and CDR2 SQIVND (reference sequence). CDR3 length: 14 residues. Trimming removed 4 bases from V and 1 base from J, with 10 bases in between. Full variable domain (outside the CDR3, taken from reference TRBV19 and TRBJ1-1): DGGITQSPKYLFRKEGQNVTLSCEQNLNHDAMYWYRQDPGQGLRLIYYSQIVNDFQKGDIAEGYSVSREKKESFPLTVTSAQKNPTAFYLCASSTGERNTEAFFGQGTRLTVV.

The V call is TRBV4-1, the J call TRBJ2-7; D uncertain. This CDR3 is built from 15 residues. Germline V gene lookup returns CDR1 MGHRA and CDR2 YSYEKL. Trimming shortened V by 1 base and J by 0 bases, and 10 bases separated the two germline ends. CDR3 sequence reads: CASSQADLSSYEQYF. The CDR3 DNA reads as TGCGCCAGCAGCCAAGCAGACTTAAGCTCCTACGAGCAGTACTTC.

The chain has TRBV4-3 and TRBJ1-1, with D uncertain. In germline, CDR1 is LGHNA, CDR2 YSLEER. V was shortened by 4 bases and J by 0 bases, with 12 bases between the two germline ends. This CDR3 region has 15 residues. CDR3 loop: CASSPQMGLNTEAFF. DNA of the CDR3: TGCGCCAGCAGCCCCCAGATGGGGTTGAACACTGAAGCTTTCTTT.

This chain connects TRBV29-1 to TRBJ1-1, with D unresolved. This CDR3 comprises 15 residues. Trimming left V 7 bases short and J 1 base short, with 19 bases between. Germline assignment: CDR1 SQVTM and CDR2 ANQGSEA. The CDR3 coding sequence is TGCAGCGCCAGAGGAGCGGACGGACCGAACACTGAAGCTTTCTTT. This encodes CSARGADGPNTEAFF.

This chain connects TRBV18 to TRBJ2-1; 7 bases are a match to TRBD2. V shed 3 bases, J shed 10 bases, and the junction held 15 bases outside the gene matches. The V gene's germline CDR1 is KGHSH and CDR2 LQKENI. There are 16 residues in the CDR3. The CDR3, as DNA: TGTGCCAGCTCACCGTACCGGGACTACCTTACGTTGGAGCAGTTCTTC. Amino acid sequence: CASSPYRDYLTLEQFF.

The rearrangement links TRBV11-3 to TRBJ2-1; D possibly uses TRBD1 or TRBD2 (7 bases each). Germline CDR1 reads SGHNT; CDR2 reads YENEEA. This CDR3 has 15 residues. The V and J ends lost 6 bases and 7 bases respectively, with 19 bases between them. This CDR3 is CASSRTRGGWNEQFF. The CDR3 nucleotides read TGTGCCAGCAGTAGAACCAGGGGGGGCTGGAATGAGCAGTTCTTC.

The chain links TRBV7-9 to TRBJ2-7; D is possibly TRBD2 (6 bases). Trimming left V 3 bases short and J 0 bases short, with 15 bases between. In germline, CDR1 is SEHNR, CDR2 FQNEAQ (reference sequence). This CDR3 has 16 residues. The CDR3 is CASSFIEGGVSYEQYF. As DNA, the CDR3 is TGTGCCAGCAGCTTCATCGAGGGCGGGGTCTCCTACGAGCAGTACTTC. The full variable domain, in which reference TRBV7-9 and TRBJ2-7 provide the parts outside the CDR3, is DTGVSQNPRHKITKRGQNVTFRCDPISEHNRLYWYRQTLGQGPEFLTYFQNEAQLEKSRLLSDRFSAERPKGSFSTLEIQRTEQGDSAMYLCASSFIEGGVSYEQYFGPGTRLTVT.

The CDR3 spells CASRPSQRAETQYF. CDR3 bases: TGTGCCAGCAGGCCGAGCCAGCGAGCGGAGACCCAGTACTTC. The J gene is TRBJ2-5, the V gene TRBV28; no clear D gene. The V end was cut by 6 bases, the J end by 5 bases, with 16 bases between. This CDR3 has 14 amino acids. Germline V lookup: CDR1 MDHEN, CDR2 SYDVKM.

CDR3 region: CASSAEGGISPLHF. The CDR3 nucleotides read TGTGCCAGTAGTGCGGAAGGGGGGATTTCACCCCTCCACTTT. V and J are TRBV19 and TRBJ1-6; D may be TRBD1 (6 bases). The CDR3 extends over 14 amino acids. The germline CDR1 and CDR2 sequences are LNHDA and SQIVND (reference sequence). Trimming took 5 bases from V and 9 from J, leaving 14 bases between them.

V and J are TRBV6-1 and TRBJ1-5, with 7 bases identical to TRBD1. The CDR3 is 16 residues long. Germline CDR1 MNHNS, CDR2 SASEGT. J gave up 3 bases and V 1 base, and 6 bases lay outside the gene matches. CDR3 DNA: TGTGCCAGCAGTGAAGGAAGGGGGCGAGTCAATCAGCCCCAGCATTTT. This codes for CASSEGRGRVNQPQHF.

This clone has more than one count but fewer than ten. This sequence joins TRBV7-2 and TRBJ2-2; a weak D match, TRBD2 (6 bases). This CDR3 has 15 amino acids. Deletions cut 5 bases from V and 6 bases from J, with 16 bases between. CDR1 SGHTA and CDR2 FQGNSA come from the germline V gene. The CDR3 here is CASSPLELASGELFF. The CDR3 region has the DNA TGTGCCAGCAGCCCCCTAGAACTAGCTTCCGGGGAGCTGTTTTTT.

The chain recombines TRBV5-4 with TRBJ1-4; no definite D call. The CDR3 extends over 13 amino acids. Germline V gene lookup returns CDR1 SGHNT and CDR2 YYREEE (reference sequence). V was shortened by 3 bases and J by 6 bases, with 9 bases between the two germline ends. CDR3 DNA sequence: TGTGCCAGCAGCTGGGCTCGGGATGAAAAACTGTTTTTT. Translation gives CASSWARDEKLFF.

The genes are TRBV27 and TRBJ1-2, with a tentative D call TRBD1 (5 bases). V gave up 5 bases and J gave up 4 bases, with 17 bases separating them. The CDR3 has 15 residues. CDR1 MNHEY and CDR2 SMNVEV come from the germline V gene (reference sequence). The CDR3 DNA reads TGTGCCAGCAGTAGCCGGGGACGGTCTTCCTATGGCTACACCTTC. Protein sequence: CASSSRGRSSYGYTF.

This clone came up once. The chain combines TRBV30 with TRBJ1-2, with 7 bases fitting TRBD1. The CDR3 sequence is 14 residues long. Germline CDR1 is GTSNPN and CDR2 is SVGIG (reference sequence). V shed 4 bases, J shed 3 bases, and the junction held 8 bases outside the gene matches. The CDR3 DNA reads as TGTGCCTGGATTAAGGGGGCGCGGGACTATGGCTACACCTTC. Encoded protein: CAWIKGARDYGYTF.